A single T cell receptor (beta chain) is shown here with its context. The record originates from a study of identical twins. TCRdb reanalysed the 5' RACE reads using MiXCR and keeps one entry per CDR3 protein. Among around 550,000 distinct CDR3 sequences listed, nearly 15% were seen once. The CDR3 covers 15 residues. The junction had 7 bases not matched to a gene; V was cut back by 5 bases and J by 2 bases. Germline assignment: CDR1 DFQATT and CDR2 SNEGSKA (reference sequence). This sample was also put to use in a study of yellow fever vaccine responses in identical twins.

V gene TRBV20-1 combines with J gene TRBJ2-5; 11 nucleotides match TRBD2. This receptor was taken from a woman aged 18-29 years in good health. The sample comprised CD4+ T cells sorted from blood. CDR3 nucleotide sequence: TGCAGTGCTCCAAGAGGGACTAGCGGACAAGAGACCCAGTACTTC. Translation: CSAPRGTSGQETQYF.